Described below is a single T cell receptor (beta chain) sequence and its context. V gave up 5 bases and J gave up 2 bases; unmatched junction bases: 3. The CDR3 loop spans 13 amino acids. The V gene's germline CDR1 is LNHDA and CDR2 SQIVND (reference sequence). This sample is part of a study of blood T cell repertoires in COVID-19. Study-level background: Samples representing acute and convalescent COVID-19 were sourced from the United States, Italy and Spain. PBMCs, B-cell-depleted T cells, or T cells were the source of the cDNA or gDNA that made up the material.

Study processing details: Estimation of nucleated cell counts was performed using reference gene primer amplification. Clones were sequenced by immunoSEQ multiplex PCR, and TCRdb holds only the in-frame ones, with some missing. That table gives V, J and clone size, and the DNA gave D and trimming. The sample shows some 28,000 clones, about 80% of them seen only once. Specimen: peripheral blood. V gene TRBV19 combines with J gene TRBJ2-7, with 7 bases identical to TRBD2. The receptor's source is a man in his 70s with acute or convalescent COVID-19. For the CDR3, the DNA is TGTGCCAGTAGTCGGCTAGCGGCCTACGAGCAGTACTTC. It codes for CASSRLAAYEQYF.